Following are 14 T cell receptor beta chains from one sample sequenced in a study of cytomegalovirus exposure and HLA in healthy donors. The PCR was carried out with 60 Vbeta primers and 13 Jbeta primers. Only in-frame clones appear in the TCRdb table, and some are missing; sequencing was by immunoSEQ multiplex PCR. The data contain about 120,000 clones, roughly a tenth of them seen just once; the ten biggest clones take up approximately 4.4%. The sample consisted of PBMCs. The receptor source for this set is a young woman in good health and CMV-seropositive.

This clone was seen a few times. The chain joins TRBV18 to TRBJ2-2; TRBD1 matches 8 bases. Germline-derived CDR1 and CDR2 are KGHSH and LQKENI. The J segment lost 7 bases and the V segment lost 8 bases, leaving 9 bases of the junction unmatched. The CDR3 sequence is 14 residues long. CDR3 sequence reads: CASLPGQGNGELFF. The DNA of the CDR3 is TGTGCCAGCCTCCCTGGACAGGGTAACGGGGAGCTGTTTTTT.

The rearrangement joins TRBV15 to TRBJ1-5; no clear D gene. The germline V gene encodes CDR1 LNHNV and CDR2 YYDKDF (reference sequence). V was clipped by 1 base and J by 3 bases, with 10 bases between them. The CDR3 consists of 15 residues. CDR3 coding DNA: TGTGCCACCAGCAGAGGCCAGGTTAACAATCAGCCCCAGCATTTT. Its protein product is CATSRGQVNNQPQHF.

This clone was found a few times. The chain recombines TRBV2 with TRBJ1-1; tentatively, D is TRBD1 (5 bases). Germline assignment: CDR1 SNHLY and CDR2 FYNNEI. Trimming took 8 bases from V and 8 from J, leaving 12 bases between them. This CDR3 is 11 amino acids long. In DNA, the CDR3 is TGTGCCAGCGGTAGACAGAACGAAGCTTTCTTT. It yields the protein CASGRQNEAFF.

This clone was counted a few times. The chain carries TRBV9 and TRBJ1-1; D call uncertain. CDR1 is SGDLS and CDR2 is YYNGEE in the germline V gene. Trimming pared 0 bases from V and 8 bases from J, leaving 11 bases between. The CDR3 loop spans 13 amino acids. In DNA, the CDR3 is TGTGCCAGCAGCGTAGAGAACAGACCGGAAGCTTTCTTT. It translates to CASSVENRPEAFF.

The chain carries TRBV2 and TRBJ1-3; 9 nucleotides agree with TRBD1. The ends lost 7 bases at V and 2 bases at J; junction bases unmatched: 9. Germline-derived CDR1 and CDR2 are SNHLY and FYNNEI. CDR3 size: 16 residues. CDR3 sequence: CASTPGQGRTGNTIYF. DNA for the CDR3: TGTGCCAGCACCCCGGGACAGGGAAGGACTGGAAACACCATATATTTT.

This clone has more than one count but fewer than ten. The chain employs TRBV19 and TRBJ2-2; 9 bases map to TRBD2. V lost 5 bases, J lost 5 bases, and 6 bases stayed unmatched. There are 15 residues in the CDR3. Germline V gene data show CDR1 as LNHDA and CDR2 as SQIVND (reference sequence). The CDR3 protein is CASSFSGSTTGELFF. CDR3 sequence (DNA): TGTGCCAGTAGTTTTAGCGGGAGTACGACCGGGGAGCTGTTTTTT.

This clone was seen a few times. V and J are TRBV7-2 and TRBJ1-1, with 7 bases identical to TRBD1. Per the germline V gene, CDR1 is SGHTA and CDR2 is FQGNSA. V gave up 6 bases and J gave up 0 bases; unmatched junction bases: 7. The CDR3 length is 15 residues. For the CDR3, the DNA is TGTGCCAGCAGGCCAGGGGGAAGAGTGAACACTGAAGCTTTCTTT. It translates to CASRPGGRVNTEAFF.

This chain uses TRBV27 with TRBJ2-4; the match to TRBD1 covers 9 bases. Unmatched junction bases numbered 2, after V lost 2 bases and J lost 6 bases. Germline loops: CDR1 MNHEY, CDR2 SMNVEV (reference sequence). The CDR3 has 14 amino acids. In DNA, the CDR3 is TGTGCCAGCAGTTTAACGGGACAGGGAAACATTCAGTACTTC. Translation gives CASSLTGQGNIQYF.

The chain couples TRBV10-3 to TRBJ1-1; D call uncertain. Germline CDR1 ENHRY, CDR2 SYGVKD. Trimming pared 2 bases from V and 1 base from J, leaving 5 bases between. The CDR3 extends over 13 amino acids. The CDR3 spells CAISERSNTEAFF. The CDR3 nucleotides read TGTGCCATCAGTGAGCGGTCGAACACTGAAGCTTTCTTT.

The genes are TRBV7-9 and TRBJ2-2; 7 nucleotides match TRBD2. Germline CDR1 is SEHNR and CDR2 is FQNEAQ (reference sequence). The CDR3 contains 15 residues. The V segment lost 3 bases and the J segment 0 bases; nucleotides outside the gene matches: 1. In DNA, the CDR3 is TGTGCCAGCAGCTTCCTAGCGGCGAACACCGGGGAGCTGTTTTTT. Protein: CASSFLAANTGELFF.

In its sample, this clone was seen a few times. The chain combines TRBV2 with TRBJ2-7; D is unclear. The V end lost 8 bases, the J end lost 2 bases, and 10 bases lay between the germline ends. From germline, CDR1 is SNHLY and CDR2 FYNNEI. This CDR3 spans 12 amino acids. CDR3 DNA sequence: TGTGCCAGCTTGTCCGCGGCCTACGAGCAGTACTTC. Translated: CASLSAAYEQYF.

A few counts support this clone. V gene TRBV6-4 combines with J gene TRBJ1-2, with a possible D match to TRBD1 (5 bases). The CDR3 has 13 amino acids. CDR1 is MRHNA and CDR2 is SNTAGT in the germline V gene. V lost 5 bases and J lost 7, with 14 bases in between. CDR3 in amino acids: CASSSGEGRGYTF. The CDR3 region has the DNA TGTGCCAGCAGTTCGGGGGAGGGTCGTGGCTACACCTTC.

The V gene is TRBV6-1, the J gene TRBJ2-7; possible D gene TRBD1, 5 bases. CDR3 length equals 13 residues. V shed 8 bases and J shed 0 bases, with 11 bases lying between them. Looked up from germline, CDR1 is MNHNS and CDR2 is SASEGT. CDR3 protein: CASLRQGSYEQYF. The CDR3 DNA reads as TGTGCCAGCCTACGGCAGGGCTCCTACGAGCAGTACTTC.

The V call is TRBV7-6, the J call TRBJ2-7; D could derive from TRBD1 or TRBD2 (9 bases each). Germline CDR1 reads SGHVS; CDR2 reads FNYEAQ. Trimming removed 0 bases at V and 2 bases at J, with 29 bases between. The CDR3 extends over 21 amino acids. The CDR3 loop reads CASSLAPWGQGGLAGTYEQYF. In DNA form, the CDR3 reads TGTGCCAGCAGCTTAGCGCCTTGGGGACAGGGCGGGCTAGCGGGAACCTACGAGCAGTACTTC.